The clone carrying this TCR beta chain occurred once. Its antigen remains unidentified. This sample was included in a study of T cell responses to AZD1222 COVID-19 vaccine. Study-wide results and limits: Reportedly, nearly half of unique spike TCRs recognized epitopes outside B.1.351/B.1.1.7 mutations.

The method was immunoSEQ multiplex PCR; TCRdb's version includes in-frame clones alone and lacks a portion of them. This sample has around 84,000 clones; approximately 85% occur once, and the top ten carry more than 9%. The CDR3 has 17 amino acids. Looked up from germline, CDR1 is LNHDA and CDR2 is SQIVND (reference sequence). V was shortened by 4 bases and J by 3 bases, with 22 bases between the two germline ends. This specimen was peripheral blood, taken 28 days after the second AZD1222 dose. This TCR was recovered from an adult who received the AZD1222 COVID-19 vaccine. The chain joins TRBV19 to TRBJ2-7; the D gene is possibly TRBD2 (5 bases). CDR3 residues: CASSRVGEDLWDYEQYF. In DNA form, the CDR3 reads TGTGCCAGTAGTAGGGTCGGGGAAGACCTTTGGGACTACGAGCAGTACTTC.